This TCR beta chain was sequenced in a study of CD8+ T cells in alopecia areata. On the study more broadly: Tofacitinib was taken orally by treated patients, and the dose was 5 to 10 mg twice daily. Patients took tofacitinib for 6 to 18 months, followed by 6 drug-free months.

Study outcomes and limitations: Elevated clonality characterized lesional scalp relative to normal scalp, particularly in alopecia totalis/universalis.

Regarding this clone: Its antigen remains unknown.

Germline CDR1 is SGHRS and CDR2 is YFSETQ. There are 11 residues in the CDR3. The V end was cut by 6 bases, the J end by 6 bases, with 8 bases between. Isolated RNA was reverse transcribed into cDNA used as the sequencing template. Libraries were prepared by immunoSEQ multiplex PCR; TCRdb keeps only in-frame clonotypes and omits some of them. The table lists 180,000 or so clones, over 55% of them singletons. Both peripheral blood and punch biopsies of lesional scalp skin were obtained from patients who had alopecia areata. The sequence was obtained from a human donor with alopecia areata. The specimen comprised CD4+ T cells sorted from blood, sampled at week 0. The chain is built from TRBV5-1 and TRBJ2-3; D gene uncertain. The CDR3 here is CASNPSDTQYF. CDR3 coding DNA: TGCGCCAGCAACCCTTCGGATACGCAGTATTTT.